Below are 10 T cell receptor beta chains sequenced from a single sample in a study of blood T cell repertoires in COVID-19. The assay was immunoSEQ multiplex PCR, and TCRdb's table has in-frame clones only and misses some. This sample has some 150,000 clones, with 88% found just once. Sequenced material: peripheral blood. The source of these receptors is a woman aged 55-70 years with acute or convalescent COVID-19.

This chain joins TRBV3-1 (or the pseudogene TRBV3-2) and TRBJ2-7; D uncertain. The CDR3 runs to 16 residues. V shed 4 bases and J shed 1 base, with 17 bases lying between them. From germline, CDR1 is LGHDT and CDR2 YNNKEL (reference sequence). The CDR3 reads CASSRKEMGWSYEQYF. The CDR3 DNA is TGTGCCAGCAGCCGCAAAGAAATGGGCTGGTCCTACGAGCAGTACTTC.

In its sample, this clone was seen once. The chain employs TRBV4-2 and TRBJ2-5, with 7 bases matching TRBD2. The CDR3 covers 17 residues. Germline lookup yields CDR1 LGHNA and CDR2 YNFKEQ. Trimming at V came to 0 bases and at J to 1 base, leaving 8 bases not matched to a gene. DNA of the CDR3: TGTGCCAGCAGCCAAGATGTCTTAGCGGGCGGCCAAGAGACCCAGTACTTC. It is translated as CASSQDVLAGGQETQYF.

The V call is TRBV12-3 or TRBV12-4, the J call TRBJ1-1; TRBD1 is a possible D gene (6 bases). Between the trimmed V and J ends, which lost 4 bases and 8 bases, there was a span of 14 bases. The CDR3 is 13 residues long. The CDR3 is CASSWGRGTEAFF. DNA for the CDR3: TGTGCCAGCAGTTGGGGAAGGGGGACCGAAGCTTTCTTT.

This chain joins TRBV7-8 and TRBJ2-7; 7 bases map to TRBD1. This CDR3 contains 16 residues. The V gene end was trimmed by 5 bases and the J gene end by 3 bases; junction bases not matched to a gene: 13. Germline CDR1 is SGHVS and CDR2 is FQNEAQ. This CDR3 reads CASSPNRDRLLYEQYF. The CDR3 bases are TGTGCCAGCAGCCCCAACCGGGACAGATTGCTCTACGAGCAGTACTTC.

The chain recombines TRBV9 with TRBJ2-2, with 9 bases lining up with TRBD1. The V and J ends lost 3 bases and 3 bases, in that order; junction bases with no gene match: 3. The CDR3 has 15 residues. The V gene's germline CDR1 is SGDLS and CDR2 YYNGEE. The CDR3 sequence: CASSARDRDTGELFF. The DNA for the CDR3 is TGTGCCAGCAGCGCCCGGGACAGGGACACCGGGGAGCTGTTTTTT. Combining the CDR3 with reference TRBV9 and TRBJ2-2 gives the whole variable domain DSGVTQTPKHLITATGQRVTLRCSPRSGDLSVYWYQQSLDQGLQFLIQYYNGEERAKGNILERFSAQQFPDLHSELNLSSLELGDSALYFCASSARDRDTGELFFGEGSRLTVL.

This CDR3 is CASSKTGGSGVGTEAFF. DNA of the CDR3: TGTGCCAGTAGTAAGACAGGGGGAAGTGGTGTAGGGACTGAAGCTTTCTTT. The chain recombines TRBV19 with TRBJ1-1; the match to TRBD1 covers 9 bases. The CDR3 runs to 17 residues. Germline values: CDR1 LNHDA, CDR2 SQIVND (reference sequence). V gave up 4 bases and J gave up 5 bases; unmatched junction bases: 14.

The gene calls are TRBV18 and TRBJ1-2, with a possible D match to TRBD1 (5 bases). This CDR3 comprises 15 residues. Trimming shortened V by 1 base and J by 2 bases, and 11 bases separated the two germline ends. In germline, CDR1 is KGHSH, CDR2 LQKENI. Here the CDR3 DNA reads TGTGCCAGCTCACCACTGCGGGACGGAAACTATGGCTACACCTTC. Encoded protein: CASSPLRDGNYGYTF.

The chain carries TRBV3-1 (or the pseudogene TRBV3-2) and TRBJ1-1, with 7 bases that match TRBD1. The CDR3 is 14 amino acids. From germline, CDR1 is LGHDT and CDR2 YNNKEL (reference sequence). Losses at the gene ends were 5 bases for V and 7 bases for J; bases not matched to a gene: 10. As DNA, the CDR3 is TGTGCCAGCAGCGCGCCGGGACAGCAGGATGAAGCTTTCTTT. This codes for CASSAPGQQDEAFF.

V usage is TRBV5-6 and J usage is TRBJ1-6; D not certain. V lost 5 bases and J 7 bases, leaving 16 bases between the germline ends. The CDR3 is 15 residues long. CDR1 is SGHDT and CDR2 is YYEEEE in the germline V gene. The CDR3 loop reads CASSREPGKNSPLHF. As DNA, the CDR3 is TGTGCCAGCAGTAGGGAGCCAGGAAAAAATTCACCCCTCCACTTT.

The chain employs TRBV6-4 and TRBJ2-1; 10 bases fit TRBD2. In germline, CDR1 is MRHNA, CDR2 SNTAGT. V was pared by 8 bases and J by 5 bases, with 9 bases of the junction left unmatched. This CDR3 contains 15 residues. DNA for the CDR3: TGTGCCAGCCAAGTTCTAGCGGGGGCTGACAATGAGCAGTTCTTC. Protein sequence: CASQVLAGADNEQFF.